Here is one T cell receptor beta chain with its context. Antigen: not known. Method: immunoSEQ multiplex PCR; TCRdb's copy keeps in-frame clones and lacks some. The sample has 110,000 or so clones, more than 70% seen once; the top ten hold around 17%. Germline V lookup: CDR1 SEHNR, CDR2 FQNEAQ (reference sequence). J lost 8 bases, V lost 4 bases, and 13 bases had no gene match. CDR3 length: 16 amino acids. This specimen comes from a study of T cell responses to AZD1222 COVID-19 vaccine. Study-level points and caveats: There were vaccine-associated CD4 TCRs across spike, dominant at 160-218 and 743-854. Repertoire samples came only from after the peak T cell response.

The rearrangement links TRBV7-9 to TRBJ2-1, with 8 bases that match TRBD2. The sample in question was peripheral blood, obtained 28 days after the second AZD1222 dose. This TCR derives from an adult who received the AZD1222 COVID-19 vaccine. CDR3 residues: CASSSGLALVSDEQFF. In DNA, the CDR3 is TGTGCCAGCAGCTCAGGACTAGCTTTGGTTTCCGATGAGCAGTTCTTC.